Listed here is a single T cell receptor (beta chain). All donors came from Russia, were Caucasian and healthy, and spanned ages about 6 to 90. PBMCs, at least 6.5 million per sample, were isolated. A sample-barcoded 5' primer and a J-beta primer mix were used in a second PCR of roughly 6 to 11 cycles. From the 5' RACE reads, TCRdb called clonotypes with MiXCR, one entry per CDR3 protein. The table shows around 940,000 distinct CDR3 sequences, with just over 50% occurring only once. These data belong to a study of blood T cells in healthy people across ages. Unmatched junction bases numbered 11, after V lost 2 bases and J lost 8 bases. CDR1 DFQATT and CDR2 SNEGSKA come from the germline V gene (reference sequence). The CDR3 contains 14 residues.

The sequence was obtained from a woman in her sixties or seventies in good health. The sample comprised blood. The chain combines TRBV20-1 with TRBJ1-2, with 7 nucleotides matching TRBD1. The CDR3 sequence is CSARRTGTAEGYTF. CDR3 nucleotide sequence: TGCAGTGCTAGACGGACAGGAACGGCGGAGGGCTACACCTTC.